Listed here are 9 T cell receptor beta chains from one sample, sequenced in a study of tumor-infiltrating lymphocytes in primary liver carcinoma. The researchers produced TCR beta cDNA from approximately 0.45 ug total RNA with a constant-region primer. Three rounds of nested multiplex PCR with slightly modified ARM-PCR produced TCR beta libraries. The first two PCR rounds used TRBV1-TRBV30 forward primers with a C-beta reverse primer, around 10 cycles each. MiXCR, applied by TCRdb to the multiplex PCR reads, yields one record per CDR3 protein. The table shows fewer than 250,000 distinct CDR3 sequences, with about 61% occurring only once. The authors took blood RNA from unsorted whole blood and also extracted germline DNA. Sequencing input: peripheral blood. These receptors originate from a woman aged 60 to 75 with primary liver carcinoma and hepatitis B virus infection.

This clonotype was recorded many times. The genes are TRBV6-1 and TRBJ2-5, with 7 bases fitting TRBD2. Germline CDR1 MNHNS, CDR2 SASEGT. CDR3 size: 13 residues. The J segment lost 5 bases and the V segment lost 6 bases, leaving 6 bases of the junction unmatched. In DNA form, the CDR3 reads TGTGCCAGCAGGCAGCGGGGCCTGGAGACCCAGTACTTC. It codes for CASRQRGLETQYF.

Comments on this clonotype: Compared with germline, one end of the junction differs, possibly owing to a read error. The V and J genes are TRBV5-1 and TRBJ2-1; a possible D gene is TRBD2 (6 bases). This CDR3 has 17 amino acids. CDR1 and CDR2 from the germline V gene are SGHRS and YFSETQ. The CDR3 loop reads CTSSLASEVAAVNEQFF. Here the CDR3 DNA reads TGCACCAGCAGCTTGGCCTCCGAAGTAGCGGCGGTCAATGAGCAGTTCTTC.

As concerns this clonotype: This may be a read error, as it is one base from a much larger clone. V and J are TRBV6-1 and TRBJ2-1; 7 nucleotides line up with TRBD2. The trim removed 4 bases at V and 8 bases at J, leaving 14 bases unmatched. The CDR3 length is 16 residues. Germline values: CDR1 MNHNS, CDR2 SASEGT. The CDR3 nucleotides are TGTGCCAGCAGTGGGAGCACTAGCGTCGCCCTCTATGAGCAGTTCTTC. This sequence encodes CASSGSTSVALYEQFF.

For this clonotype: This may stem from a read error, because a much larger clone lies one nucleotide away. This chain joins TRBV6-2 or TRBV6-3 and TRBJ1-1; TRBD1 matches 7 bases. The CDR3 spans 13 residues. In germline, CDR1 is MNHEY, CDR2 SVGEGT. DNA for the CDR3: TGTGCCAGCAGAGGGGACAGCCACACTGAAGCTTCCTTT. This encodes CASRGDSHTEASF.

The V and J genes are TRBV28 and TRBJ2-5, with 8 bases that match TRBD1. The germline V gene has CDR1 MDHEN and CDR2 SYDVKM. The CDR3 has 14 residues. The V and J ends lost 5 bases and 7 bases, in that order; junction bases with no gene match: 9. For the CDR3, the DNA is TGTGCCAGCAGTCCCCAGGGGGCTTGGGGGACCCAGTACTTC. Translation gives CASSPQGAWGTQYF. Variable domain in full (rest from reference TRBV28 and TRBJ2-5): DVKVTQSSRYLVKRTGEKVFLECVQDMDHENMFWYRQDPGLGLRLIYFSYDVKMKEKGDIPEGYSVSREKKERFSLILESASTNQTSMYLCASSPQGAWGTQYFGPGTRLLVL.

This clonotype was found once. An end of the junction differs from the germline gene, which may be a read error. The rearrangement uses TRBV6-1 and TRBJ2-7, with 7 bases aligning to TRBD2. The CDR3 runs 16 residues. In germline, CDR1 is MNHNS, CDR2 SASEGT. For the CDR3, the DNA is TGTGCCAGCAGTGAAGCTCACGGGAGGCTTACCTACGAGCAGCACTTC. Residues: CASSEAHGRLTYEQHF.

Notes on this clonotype: A read error may produce the germline difference seen at one junction end. The CDR3 here is CAVPRERDTYNKQFF. The CDR3 nucleotides read TGTGCGGTCCCTCGTGAGCGGGACACCTACAATAAGCAGTTCTTC. The chain joins TRBV28 to TRBJ2-1; maybe TRBD2 (7 bases). CDR1 is MDHEN, CDR2 SYDVKM, per germline. The CDR3 extends over 15 amino acids.

For this clonotype: At one end the junction does not follow the germline gene, possibly because of a read error. This chain uses TRBV28 with TRBJ1-2; D ambiguous. Germline CDR1 is MDHEN and CDR2 is SYDVKM. This CDR3 contains 12 residues. The CDR3 DNA reads as TGTGTCAGCAGTCTCCGAGGCTATGGCTACACCTTC. It codes for CVSSLRGYGYTF.

In the case of this clonotype: Germline and junction disagree at one end, which may indicate a read error. The V and J genes are TRBV10-1 and TRBJ2-7; possibly TRBD1 for D (6 bases). The CDR3 is 13 residues long. Germline CDR1 is WNHNN and CDR2 is SYGVQD (reference sequence). CDR3 in amino acids: CASNESPGAEQYF. The CDR3 DNA sequence: TGCGCCAGCAATGAGTCCCCAGGGGCCGAGCAGTACTTC.